This T cell receptor (beta chain) appears in the sequencing data of a study of a mutant IDH1 vaccine in newly diagnosed glioma. Here immunoSEQ multiplex PCR was the method, and the copy in TCRdb shows in-frame clones only, minus some. Counted here are around 50,000 clones, around 89% occurring once; the ten biggest clones make up approximately 4.2%. For this clone: The antigen is unknown.

The time point was: week 5, during vaccination. In the vaccine, a single dose held 300 ug of the mutant IDH1 20-mer peptide, along with topical imiquimod. The study, taken as a whole, reports: In around 93% of patients, immune responses induced by the vaccine occurred.

The CDR3 contains 20 residues. CDR1 is LGHNT, CDR2 FRNRAP, per germline. V was shortened by 5 bases and J by 4 bases, with 30 bases between the two germline ends. The chain employs TRBV12-5 and TRBJ1-5; a possible D gene is TRBD1 (6 bases). Here the sequenced sample was PBMCs, taken from a glioma patient whose treatment included an IDH1 peptide vaccine. The TCR sequence derives from a woman in her forties with glioma. This CDR3 reads CASGQPFLLVIRGQNQPQHF. The DNA of the CDR3 is TGTGCTAGTGGTCAACCCTTCTTATTGGTAATAAGGGGACAAAATCAGCCCCAGCATTTT. The full variable domain, its missing parts supplied by reference TRBV12-5 and TRBJ1-5, is DARVTQTPRHKVTEMGQEVTMRCQPILGHNTVFWYRQTMMQGLELLAYFRNRAPLDDSGMPKDRFSAEMPDATLATLKIQPSEPRDSAVYFCASGQPFLLVIRGQNQPQHFGDGTRLSIL.